This entry is about one T cell receptor (beta chain). The antigen it recognizes is unknown. Nothing much larger sits one base from this clone, and base qualities are not available. The sample comes from a study of OX40 agonist ivuxolimab in advanced cancers. General notes on the study: Ivuxolimab was a fully human IgG2 agonistic monoclonal antibody targeting the costimulatory receptor OX40 (CD134). The point of sequencing TCRbeta in the periphery was to test whether ivuxolimab changed TCR sequence diversity and drove clonal T-cell expansion. Intravenous ivuxolimab was administered to patients every 2 weeks at six dose levels: 0.01, 0.1, 0.3, 1.5, 3 and 10 mg/kg. Of the roughly 52 dose-escalation patients, hepatocellular carcinoma was present in approximately 20, melanoma in about 15, renal cell carcinoma in 9 and head and neck cancer in 9. Partial responses occurred in three dose-escalation patients: two with cutaneous melanoma and one with hepatocellular carcinoma. Prior anti-PD-1, anti-PD-L1 or anti-CTLA-4 therapy was permitted, and checkpoint inhibitors had been received by about 37% of dose-escalation patients. The dose-escalation cohort was about 87% male with a mean age of approximately 60 years, ranging from roughly 20 to 80. The paper describes the monotherapy dose-escalation part (N of about 57 patients) of the phase I trial of ivuxolimab.

Genomic DNA was extracted from sorted cells for sequencing of the TCRbeta CDR3 region. TCRbeta CDR3 regions were sequenced using the immunoSEQ Assay. The table comes from immuneACCESS by way of TCRdb, which keeps in-frame sequences with V and J called. Part of the clones is missing from these tables; in studies checked, under half for an unresolved V gene and the rest for unknown reasons. The table for this sample lists 50,000 to 75,000 clones; 86% of them were counted only once. The ten largest clones represent roughly 1.2% of the sample. V loses 5 bases of germline sequence and J loses 0 bases, and the interval between the two ends is 17 bases. The germline V gene encodes CDR1 SEHNR and CDR2 FQNEAQ (reference sequence). From the cysteine up to the phenylalanine, the CDR3 has a length of 17 residues. The retained sequence is limited to the CDR3, 51 bases, with the frame set at the first base. Patients with a history of autoimmune disease or receiving systemic immunosuppression were excluded from the trial. Peripheral blood for TCR sequencing was collected from all dose cohorts at baseline, on cycle 4 day 1, and on cycle 7 day 1. The samples were taken from a phase I, first-in-human, multicenter, open-label dose-escalation trial of ivuxolimab. Adults with locally advanced or metastatic head and neck squamous cell, hepatocellular, melanoma or renal cell carcinoma were enrolled in the trial. CD4+ and CD8+ T cells were sorted separately from peripheral blood before TCR sequencing.

Paper-wide results and their limitations: The antigen specificity of the clonally expanded peripheral T cells was not determined. In partial responders in the 0.1-3.0 mg/kg groups, normalized peripheral clonal expansion was found to be among the lowest, especially among CD8+ T cells. Clonal expansion of both CD4+ and CD8+ blood T cells was observed from baseline to week 6 at doses 0.1 to 3.0 mg/kg. After ivuxolimab, CD8+ T cells had more expanded clones than CD4+ T cells on average. Low levels of normalized T-cell clonal expansion were also seen in some patients who did not respond.

This receptor was taken from an adult with an advanced solid tumor such as melanoma, head and neck, liver or kidney cancer. The sequencing used CD4+ or CD8+ T cells sorted from blood, collected in a trial of the OX40 agonist ivuxolimab. The chain joins TRBV7-9 to TRBJ2-1, with a tentative D gene TRBD2 over 5 matching bases. The sequenced DNA: TGTGCCAGCAGCCCTCGTGTGTGGGAGCCCTCCTACAATGAGCAGTTCTTC. The encoded protein is CASSPRVWEPSYNEQFF.